The 17 T cell receptor beta chains below were found in one sample sequenced in a study of blood T cells in healthy people across ages. The authors ran a second PCR of roughly 6 to 12 cycles using a sample-barcoded 5' primer and a J-beta primer mix. TCRdb reprocessed the 5' RACE reads via MiXCR and lists one record per CDR3 protein. Here the sample spans hundreds of thousands of distinct CDR3 sequences, 25% to 35% being singletons. Source material: blood. The receptors come from a woman of 80 years or more in good health.

This clonotype was found many times. The chain is built from TRBV6-2 or TRBV6-3 and TRBJ2-7, with D possibly being TRBD2 (5 bases). Germline V gene data show CDR1 as MNHEY and CDR2 as SVGEGT. CDR3 length: 16 residues. Trimming left V 7 bases short and J 0 bases short, with 19 bases between. In nucleotides, the CDR3 is TGTGCCAGCACCTCGAGGGTTTCGGGGAGCTCCTACGAGCAGTACTTC. This gives the protein CASTSRVSGSSYEQYF.

Remarks on this clonotype: A much bigger clone sits one base away, suggesting this may be a read error. The genes are TRBV6-2 or TRBV6-3 and TRBJ2-1; a possible D gene is TRBD1 (6 bases). Germline CDR1 MNHEY, CDR2 SVGEGT. V shed 6 bases and J shed 3 bases, with 12 bases lying between them. This CDR3 has 14 amino acids. CDR3 sequence (DNA): TGTGCCAGCAGGTATCGCAGGGGCTACAATGAGCAGTTCTTC. As protein: CASRYRRGYNEQFF.

The rearrangement joins TRBV7-9 to TRBJ1-1, with 8 bases aligning to TRBD1. Trimming at V came to 4 bases and at J to 2 bases, leaving 6 bases not matched to a gene. Per germline, CDR1 SEHNR and CDR2 FQNEAQ (reference sequence). The CDR3 sequence is 15 residues long. The CDR3 region has the DNA TGTGCCAGCAGCTCAGGGGGCAGGTACAACACTGAAGCTTTCTTT. It is translated as CASSSGGRYNTEAFF.

This clonotype was picked up many times. The rearrangement uses TRBV9 and TRBJ1-2, with 7 bases aligning to TRBD1. The CDR3 extends over 15 amino acids. The ends lost 4 bases at V and 2 bases at J; junction bases unmatched: 8. Germline CDR1 reads SGDLS; CDR2 reads YYNGEE. As DNA, the CDR3 is TGTGCCAGCAGCCTGCGACAGGGAGGAAACTATGGCTACACCTTC. Amino acid sequence: CASSLRQGGNYGYTF.

Concerning this clonotype itself: This may be a read error, as it is one base from a much larger clone. This rearrangement joins TRBV5-6 to TRBJ2-4; D ambiguous. The V end was cut by 0 bases, the J end by 13 bases, with 14 bases between. In germline, CDR1 is SGHDT, CDR2 YYEEEE. The CDR3 contains 13 residues. The CDR3 coding sequence is TGTGCCAGCAGCTTGGCCCTAGTAGACGGGCAGTACTTC. Its protein product is CASSLALVDGQYF.

The J gene is TRBJ2-7, the V gene TRBV20-1, with 8 bases aligning to TRBD2. The CDR3 has 14 amino acids. The J segment lost 6 bases and the V segment lost 0 bases, leaving 7 bases of the junction unmatched. The germline gives CDR1 DFQATT, CDR2 SNEGSKA (reference sequence). In nucleotides, the CDR3 is TGCAGTGCTAGAGATCCGAGCGGGAGCGCCGAGCAGTACTTC. Translation gives CSARDPSGSAEQYF.

Comments on this clonotype: The CDR3 does not close with the conserved phenylalanine or tryptophan, likely indicating a read error. V gene TRBV14 combines with J gene TRBJ1-2; D ambiguous. The V gene's germline CDR1 is SGHDN and CDR2 FVKESK. Deletions cut 6 bases from V and 3 bases from J, with 14 bases between. The CDR3 runs 14 residues. For the CDR3, the DNA is TGTGCCAGCAGGCCACAGAGCTCCGACTATGGCTACACCTGC. As protein: CASRPQSSDYGYTC.

This clonotype was detected ten times or more. This rearrangement joins TRBV6-2 or TRBV6-3 to TRBJ1-5; D not certain. CDR3 length: 18 residues. With 0 bases removed from V and 0 bases from J, the gap between germline ends came to 15 bases. The germline V gene encodes CDR1 MNHEY and CDR2 SVGEGT. In nucleotides, the CDR3 is TGTGCCAGCAGTTACTCGGCGCGGTCCACCCTTAGCAATCAGCCCCAGCATTTT. It codes for CASSYSARSTLSNQPQHF.

V usage is TRBV15 and J usage is TRBJ1-3, with 7 bases matching TRBD1. Trimming cost V 3 bases and J 0 bases; bases outside gene matches: 8. The CDR3 extends over 17 amino acids. Germline V gene sequence: CDR1 LNHNV, CDR2 YYDKDF (reference sequence). The CDR3 here is CATSSNRQGSSGNTIYF. The DNA for the CDR3 is TGTGCCACCAGCAGTAATAGACAGGGATCCTCTGGAAACACCATATATTTT.

This clonotype appeared many times. As DNA, the CDR3 is TGTGCCAGCAGCTTAGAGGCAGGGTTTATCACAAACCCCTACGAGCAGTACTTC. This encodes CASSLEAGFITNPYEQYF. The gene calls are TRBV7-2 and TRBJ2-7, with D maybe TRBD1 (5 bases). There are 18 residues in the CDR3. CDR1 is SGHTA and CDR2 is FQGNSA in the germline V gene. V lost 1 base and J 2 bases, leaving 21 bases between the germline ends.

This clonotype has ten or more counts. The gene calls are TRBV7-9 and TRBJ1-1; D unresolved. V shed 1 base and J shed 1 base, with 7 bases lying between them. The CDR3 runs 14 residues. Germline V lookup: CDR1 SEHNR, CDR2 FQNEAQ (reference sequence). CDR3 residues: CASSLDTGNTEAFF. CDR3 nucleotide sequence: TGTGCCAGCAGCTTAGACACGGGGAACACTGAAGCTTTCTTT.

This clonotype was seen at least ten times. This chain links TRBV20-1 with TRBJ2-3, with 10 bases identical to TRBD2. The length of the CDR3 is 15 residues. The germline gives CDR1 DFQATT, CDR2 SNEGSKA (reference sequence). After removal of 6 bases from V and 3 bases from J, the junction contained 9 bases not matched to a gene. The CDR3 coding sequence is TGCAGTGCAACCAGTAGCGGGGGGTGGACAGATACGCAGTATTTT. It is translated as CSATSSGGWTDTQYF.

This clonotype was seen repeatedly, ten times or more. The gene calls are TRBV7-2 and TRBJ1-6, with 9 bases lining up with TRBD1. The trim removed 6 bases at V and 10 bases at J, leaving 7 bases unmatched. The CDR3 is 14 amino acids. Germline V gene lookup returns CDR1 SGHTA and CDR2 FQGNSA. The CDR3 here is CASSPQGAKSPLHF. CDR3 DNA: TGTGCCAGCAGTCCACAGGGGGCCAAGTCACCCCTCCACTTT.

Ten or more counts support this clonotype. The chain's CDR3 is CASSFGQGGLTDTQYF. The CDR3 DNA reads as TGTGCCAGCAGCTTCGGGCAGGGAGGGTTGACAGATACGCAGTATTTT. The chain employs TRBV7-2 and TRBJ2-3; TRBD2 aligns across 7 bases. This CDR3 has 16 amino acids. Germline V gene sequence: CDR1 SGHTA, CDR2 FQGNSA. The V segment lost 3 bases and the J segment 3 bases; nucleotides outside the gene matches: 9.

Details on this clonotype: A much larger clonotype is one base distant, so this may be a read error. The chain combines TRBV7-2 with TRBJ2-5; 13 positions agree with TRBD2. Germline V gene lookup returns CDR1 SGHTA and CDR2 FQGNSA. With 10 bases clipped from V and 11 bases from J, the junction kept 10 bases outside the gene matches. CDR3 size: 13 residues. CDR3 sequence: CATRTSGGNEQYF. The CDR3 DNA follows: TGTGCCACCCGGACTAGCGGGGGTAATGAGCAGTACTTC.

This clonotype was found many times. The chain recombines TRBV11-2 with TRBJ1-2; 8 bases match TRBD1. CDR3 length: 14 residues. With V trimmed by 5 bases and J by 7 bases, 9 bases remained unmatched. Looked up from germline, CDR1 is SGHAT and CDR2 is FQNNGV. The CDR3 DNA sequence: TGTGCCAGCAGCCTCACCGGACAGGGCTCTGGCTACACCTTC. As protein: CASSLTGQGSGYTF.

The chain has TRBV27 and TRBJ1-4; 7 bases are a match to TRBD1. The CDR3 runs 20 residues. The V and J ends lost 8 bases and 0 bases, in that order; junction bases with no gene match: 21. Germline V lookup: CDR1 MNHEY, CDR2 SMNVEV (reference sequence). CDR3 amino acids: CASLTGEARVGSATNEKLFF. DNA of the CDR3: TGTGCCAGCCTTACAGGGGAAGCAAGGGTGGGGTCTGCAACTAATGAAAAACTGTTTTTT.